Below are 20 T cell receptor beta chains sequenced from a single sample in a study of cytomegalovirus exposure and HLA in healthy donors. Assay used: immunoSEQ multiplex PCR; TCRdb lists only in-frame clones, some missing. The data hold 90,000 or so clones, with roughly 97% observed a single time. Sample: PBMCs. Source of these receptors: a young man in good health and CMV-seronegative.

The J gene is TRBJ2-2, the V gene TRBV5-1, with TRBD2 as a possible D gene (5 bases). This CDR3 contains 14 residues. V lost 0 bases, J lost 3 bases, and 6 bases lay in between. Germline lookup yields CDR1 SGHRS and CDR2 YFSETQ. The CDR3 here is CASSLEDYTGELFF. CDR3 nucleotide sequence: TGCGCCAGCAGCTTGGAGGACTACACCGGGGAGCTGTTTTTT.

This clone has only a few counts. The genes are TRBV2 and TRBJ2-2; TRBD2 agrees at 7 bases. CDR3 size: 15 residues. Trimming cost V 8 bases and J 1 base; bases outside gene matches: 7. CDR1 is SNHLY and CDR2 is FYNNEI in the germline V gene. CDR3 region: CASGGEGRNTGELFF. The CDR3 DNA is TGTGCCAGCGGGGGGGAGGGGCGGAACACCGGGGAGCTGTTTTTT.

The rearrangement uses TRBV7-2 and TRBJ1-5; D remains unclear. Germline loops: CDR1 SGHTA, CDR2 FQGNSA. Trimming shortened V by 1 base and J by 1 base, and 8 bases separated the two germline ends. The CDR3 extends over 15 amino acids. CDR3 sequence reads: CASSLGQISNQPQHF. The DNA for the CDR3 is TGTGCCAGCAGCTTAGGGCAGATCAGCAATCAGCCCCAGCATTTT.

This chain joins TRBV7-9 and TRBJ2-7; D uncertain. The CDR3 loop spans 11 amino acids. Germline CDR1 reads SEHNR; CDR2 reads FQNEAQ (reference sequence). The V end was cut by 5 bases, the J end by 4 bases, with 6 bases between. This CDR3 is CASSPLYEQYF. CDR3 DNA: TGTGCCAGCAGCCCTCTTTACGAGCAGTACTTC.

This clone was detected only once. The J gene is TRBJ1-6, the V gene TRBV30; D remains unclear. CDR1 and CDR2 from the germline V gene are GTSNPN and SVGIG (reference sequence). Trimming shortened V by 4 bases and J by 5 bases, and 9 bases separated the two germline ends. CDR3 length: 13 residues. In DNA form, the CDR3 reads TGTGCCTGGAATGGCCAGAATAATTCACCCCTCCACTTT. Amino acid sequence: CAWNGQNNSPLHF.

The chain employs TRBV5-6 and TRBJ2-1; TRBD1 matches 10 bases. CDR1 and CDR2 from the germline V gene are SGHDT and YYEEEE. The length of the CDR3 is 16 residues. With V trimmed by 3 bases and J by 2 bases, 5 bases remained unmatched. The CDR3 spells CASSSDGTGAYNEQFF. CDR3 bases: TGTGCCAGCAGCTCCGACGGGACAGGGGCCTACAATGAGCAGTTCTTC.

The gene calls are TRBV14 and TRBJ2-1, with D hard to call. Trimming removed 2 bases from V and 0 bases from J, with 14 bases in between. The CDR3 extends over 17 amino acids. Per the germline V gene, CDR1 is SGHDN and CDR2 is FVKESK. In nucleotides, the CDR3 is TGTGCCAGCAGCCAACACCCCCCCCACAGCTCCTACAATGAGCAGTTCTTC. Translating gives CASSQHPPHSSYNEQFF. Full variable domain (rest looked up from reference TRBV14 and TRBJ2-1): EAGVTQFPSHSVIEKGQTVTLRCDPISGHDNLYWYRRVMGKEIKFLLHFVKESKQDESGMPNNRFLAERTGGTYSTLKVQPAELEDSGVYFCASSQHPPHSSYNEQFFGPGTRLTVL.

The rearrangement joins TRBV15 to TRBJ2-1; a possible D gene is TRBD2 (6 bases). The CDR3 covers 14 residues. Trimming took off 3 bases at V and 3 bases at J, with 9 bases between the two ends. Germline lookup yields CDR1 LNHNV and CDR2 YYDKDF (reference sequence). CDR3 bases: TGTGCCACCAGCAGCCTCGGGAGCTACAATGAGCAGTTCTTC. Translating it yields CATSSLGSYNEQFF.

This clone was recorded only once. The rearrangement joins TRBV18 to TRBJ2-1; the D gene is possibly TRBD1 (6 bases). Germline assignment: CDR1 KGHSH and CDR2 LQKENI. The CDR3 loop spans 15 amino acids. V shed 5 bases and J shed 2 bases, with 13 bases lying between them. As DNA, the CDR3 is TGTGCCAGCTCAAATAACAGGGAACCCTACAATGAGCAGTTCTTC. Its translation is CASSNNREPYNEQFF.

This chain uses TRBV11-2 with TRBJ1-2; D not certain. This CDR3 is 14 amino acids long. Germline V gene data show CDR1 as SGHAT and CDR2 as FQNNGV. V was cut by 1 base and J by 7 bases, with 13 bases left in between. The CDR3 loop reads CASSLGEGFRGYTF. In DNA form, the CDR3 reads TGTGCCAGCAGCTTAGGTGAGGGTTTTCGTGGCTACACCTTC.

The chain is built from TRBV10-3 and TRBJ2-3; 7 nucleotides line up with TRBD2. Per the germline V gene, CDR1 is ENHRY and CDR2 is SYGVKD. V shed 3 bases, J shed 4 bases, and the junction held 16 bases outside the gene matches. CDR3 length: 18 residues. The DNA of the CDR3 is TGTGCCATCAGTGAAGTAACCCCTCGGCGGGAGATGCCAGATACGCAGTATTTT. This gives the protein CAISEVTPRREMPDTQYF.

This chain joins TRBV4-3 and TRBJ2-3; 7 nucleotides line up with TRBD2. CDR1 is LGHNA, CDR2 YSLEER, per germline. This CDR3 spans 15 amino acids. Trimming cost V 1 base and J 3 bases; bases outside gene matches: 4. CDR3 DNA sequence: TGCGCCAGCAGCCAAGCCGGGAGGCTTACAGATACGCAGTATTTT. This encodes CASSQAGRLTDTQYF.

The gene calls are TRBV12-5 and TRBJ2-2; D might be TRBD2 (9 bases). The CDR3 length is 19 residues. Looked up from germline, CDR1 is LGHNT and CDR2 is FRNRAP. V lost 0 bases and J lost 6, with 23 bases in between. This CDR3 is CASGLVNRGLAGVAGELFF. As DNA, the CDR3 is TGTGCTAGTGGTTTGGTAAACAGGGGGTTAGCGGGAGTAGCCGGGGAGCTGTTTTTT.

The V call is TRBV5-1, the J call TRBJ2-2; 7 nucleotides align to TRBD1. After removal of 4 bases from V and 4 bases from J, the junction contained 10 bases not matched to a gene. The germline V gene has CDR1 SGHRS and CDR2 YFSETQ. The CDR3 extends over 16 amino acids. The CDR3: CASSLSGQPSTGELFF. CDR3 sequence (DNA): TGCGCCAGCAGCCTCTCGGGACAGCCGAGCACCGGGGAGCTGTTTTTT.

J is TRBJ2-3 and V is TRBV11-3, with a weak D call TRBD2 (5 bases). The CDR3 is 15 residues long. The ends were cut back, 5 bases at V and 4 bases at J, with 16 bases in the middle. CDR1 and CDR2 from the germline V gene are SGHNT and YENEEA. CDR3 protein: CASSPSAVGSDTQYF. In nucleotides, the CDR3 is TGTGCCAGCAGCCCATCAGCGGTGGGCTCAGATACGCAGTATTTT.

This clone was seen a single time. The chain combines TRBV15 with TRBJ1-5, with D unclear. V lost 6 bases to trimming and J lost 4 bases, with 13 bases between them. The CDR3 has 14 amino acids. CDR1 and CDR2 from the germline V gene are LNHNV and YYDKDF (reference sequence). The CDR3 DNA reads TGTGCCACCAGTTATCCCCCGGGTAATCAGCCCCAGCATTTT. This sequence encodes CATSYPPGNQPQHF.

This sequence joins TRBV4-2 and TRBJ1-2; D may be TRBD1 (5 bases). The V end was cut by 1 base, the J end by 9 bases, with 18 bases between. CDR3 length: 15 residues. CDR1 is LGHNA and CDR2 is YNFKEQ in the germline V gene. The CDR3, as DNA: TGTGCCAGCAGCCAAGTGGGCGGCAGGGAGGAACGCTACACCTTC. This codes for CASSQVGGREERYTF.

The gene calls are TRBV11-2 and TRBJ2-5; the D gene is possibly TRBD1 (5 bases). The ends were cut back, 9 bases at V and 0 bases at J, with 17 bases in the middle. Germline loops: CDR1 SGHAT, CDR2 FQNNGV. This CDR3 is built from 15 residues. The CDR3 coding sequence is TGTGCCAGTAGGGTGACAGCCGCATACCAAGAGACCCAGTACTTC. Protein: CASRVTAAYQETQYF.

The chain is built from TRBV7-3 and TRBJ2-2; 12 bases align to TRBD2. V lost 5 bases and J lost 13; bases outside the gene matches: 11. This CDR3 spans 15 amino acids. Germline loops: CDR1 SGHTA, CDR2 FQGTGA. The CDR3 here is CASSPIGLAGRGLFF. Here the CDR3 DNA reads TGTGCCAGCAGCCCCATCGGACTAGCGGGAAGGGGGCTGTTTTTT.

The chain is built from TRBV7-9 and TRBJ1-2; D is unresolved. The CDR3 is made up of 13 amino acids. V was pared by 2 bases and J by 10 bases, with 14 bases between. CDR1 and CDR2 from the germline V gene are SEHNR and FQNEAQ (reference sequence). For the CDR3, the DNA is TGTGCCAGCAGCTTATGGGAGAGCCGAACCTACACCTTC. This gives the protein CASSLWESRTYTF.